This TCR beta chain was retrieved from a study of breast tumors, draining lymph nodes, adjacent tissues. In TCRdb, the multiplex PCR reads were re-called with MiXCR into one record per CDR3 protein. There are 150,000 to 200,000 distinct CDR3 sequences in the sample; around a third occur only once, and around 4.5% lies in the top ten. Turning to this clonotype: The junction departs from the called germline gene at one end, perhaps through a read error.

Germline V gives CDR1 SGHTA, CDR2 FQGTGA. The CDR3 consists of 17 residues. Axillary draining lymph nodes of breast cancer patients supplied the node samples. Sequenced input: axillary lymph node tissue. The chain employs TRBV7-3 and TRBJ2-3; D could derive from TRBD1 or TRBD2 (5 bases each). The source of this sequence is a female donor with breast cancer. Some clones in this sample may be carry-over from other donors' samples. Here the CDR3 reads CASSLFGTAGRTDTQCF. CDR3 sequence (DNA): TGTGCCAGCAGCTTATTTGGGACCGCGGGCCGCACAGATACGCAGTGTTTT.